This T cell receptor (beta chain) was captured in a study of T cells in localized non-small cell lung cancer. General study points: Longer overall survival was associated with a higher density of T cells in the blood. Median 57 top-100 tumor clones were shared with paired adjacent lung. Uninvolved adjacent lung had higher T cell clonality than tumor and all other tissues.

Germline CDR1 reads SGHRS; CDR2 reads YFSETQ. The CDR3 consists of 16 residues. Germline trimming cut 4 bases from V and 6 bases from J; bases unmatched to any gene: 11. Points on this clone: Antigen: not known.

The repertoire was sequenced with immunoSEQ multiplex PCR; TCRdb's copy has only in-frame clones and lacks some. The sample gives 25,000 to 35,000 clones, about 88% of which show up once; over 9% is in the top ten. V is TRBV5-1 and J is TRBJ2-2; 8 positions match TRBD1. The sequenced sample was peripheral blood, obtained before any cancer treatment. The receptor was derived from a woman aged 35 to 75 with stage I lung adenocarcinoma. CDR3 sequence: CASSRRGTGSSGELFF. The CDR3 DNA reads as TGCGCCAGCAGCCGAAGGGGGACAGGTTCCTCCGGGGAGCTGTTTTTT.